A selection of T cell receptor beta chains follows, all from one sample in a study of response to subunit inactivated influenza vaccine. TCRdb re-analysed the RT-PCR reads in MiXCR, keeping a single row per CDR3 protein. The data contain 540,000 or so distinct CDR3 sequences, around 13% of them singletons. Sequenced here: PBMCs from blood, sampled 40 to 50 days after vaccination. The source is a man between 45 and 60 years old who received an inactivated influenza vaccine. The CDR3 runs from the conserved cysteine through the conserved F or W. Each record gives: D gene, V gene, clone size, J gene, CDR3 DNA, CDR3 protein. The D gene is left open where the match is weak. Clone sizes are given selectively: once, few, many, or a class where the clone is expanded.

>TRBD1|TRBV6-2/TRBV6-3|few|TRBJ2-5
TGTGCCAGCCGCGGGACAGGGGCTTTTGAGACCCAGTACTTC
CASRGTGAFETQYF
>-|TRBV19|-|TRBJ1-4
TGTGCCAGTAGTATATCCAGTCCTAATGAAAAACTGTTTTTT
CASSISSPNEKLFF
>-|TRBV12-3/TRBV12-4|many|TRBJ2-1
TGTGCCAGCGCGCGGACAGTTGAGCAGTTCTTC
CASARTVEQFF
>-|TRBV12-3/TRBV12-4|many|TRBJ1-5
TGTGCCAGCAGTTTCGGTTGGGGGGATAGCAATCAGCCCCAGCATTTT
CASSFGWGDSNQPQHF
>-|TRBV20-1|many|TRBJ2-5
TGCAGTGCTGCCCTCTGGCACCAAGAGACCCAGTACTTC
CSAALWHQETQYF
>-|TRBV19|-|TRBJ1-5
TGTGCCAGTAGTATACCCGAAGGGCCCCAGCATTTT
CASSIPEGPQHF
>TRBD2|TRBV15|many|TRBJ2-7
TGTGCCACCAGCAGAGATTACCCCAAGCGGGGGGCCGCCTACGAGCAGTACTTC
CATSRDYPKRGAAYEQYF
>TRBD2|TRBV20-1|few|TRBJ2-7
TGCAGTGCTACACTAGCGGGAGGACCCTCCTACGAGCAGTACTTC
CSATLAGGPSYEQYF
>TRBD2|TRBV7-9|few|TRBJ2-7
TGTGCCAGCAGCAACGCCGGGACTAGCTCCTACGAGCAGTACTTC
CASSNAGTSSYEQYF
>-|TRBV20-1|many|TRBJ2-7
TGCAGTGCTCCGCGTGTGAGCAGGGGAGTATACGAGCAGTACTTC
CSAPRVSRGVYEQYF
>TRBD2|TRBV28|-|TRBJ2-1
TGTGCCAGCTCAGGACTAGCGGCGTTTAATGAGCAGTTCTTC
CASSGLAAFNEQFF
>TRBD1|TRBV7-9|few|TRBJ1-5
TGTGCCAGCAGCCAGGACAGGGAAATTCAGCCCCAGCATTTT
CASSQDREIQPQHF
>TRBD2|TRBV10-3|few|TRBJ2-1
TGTGCCATCCTAGCGGGGGGACACAATGAGCAGTTCTTC
CAILAGGHNEQFF
>TRBD2|TRBV5-1|many|TRBJ2-2
TGCGCCAGCAGCTTGGCCGCGGGAGCCACCGGGGAGCTGTTTTTT
CASSLAAGATGELFF
>-|TRBV11-2|-|TRBJ2-2
TGTGCCAGCAGCTTAGAGTCACCTGCGAACACCGGGGAGCTGTTTTTT
CASSLESPANTGELFF
>-|TRBV5-1|few|TRBJ1-5
TGCGCCAGCAGCTTTTTGGGAGGGAACAATCAGCCCCAGCATTTT
CASSFLGGNNQPQHF
>TRBD2|TRBV5-6|few|TRBJ2-7
TGTGCCAGCAGCAGAGATCCCTCGGGGGGTTACGAGCAGTACTTC
CASSRDPSGGYEQYF
>-|TRBV6-2/TRBV6-3|-|TRBJ2-7
TGTGCCAGCAGTTACGACCCAAGACAGTACTTATTGTACCAGCAGTACTTC
CASSYDPRQYLLYQQYF
>-|TRBV11-2|-|TRBJ2-4
TGTGCCAGCAGCTTAGTTCCTAGCATGTACTTC
CASSLVPSMYF
>-|TRBV6-2/TRBV6-3|few|TRBJ2-7
TGTGCCAGCAGTTATCCGGACCCAAGCGGCGAGCAGTACTTC
CASSYPDPSGEQYF
>-|TRBV21-1|-|TRBJ2-7
TGTGCCAGCAGCAAAGTCCAGGGGGGGCGGGAGCGGACCTACGAGCAGTACTTC
CASSKVQGGRERTYEQYF
>-|TRBV6-2/TRBV6-3|few|TRBJ2-3
TGTGCCAGCAGTTACTGGGGTGATACGCAGTATTTT
CASSYWGDTQYF
>-|TRBV5-1|-|TRBJ2-3
TGCGCCAGCAGCTTGTCCATAGGGGGTAGCACAGATACGCAGTATTTT
CASSLSIGGSTDTQYF
>-|TRBV3-1|few|TRBJ2-3
TGTGCCAGCAGCTCCTTAGCACTTGCTAGCACAGATACGCAGTATTTT
CASSSLALASTDTQYF
>TRBD1|TRBV7-6|-|TRBJ2-7
TGTGCCAGCAGCTCGGGACAGGGGATCATCTACGAGCAGTACTTC
CASSSGQGIIYEQYF
>TRBD1|TRBV12-3/TRBV12-4|few|TRBJ2-3
TGTGCCAGCAGCCCTGAGACAGGGAGCACAGATACGCAGTATTTT
CASSPETGSTDTQYF